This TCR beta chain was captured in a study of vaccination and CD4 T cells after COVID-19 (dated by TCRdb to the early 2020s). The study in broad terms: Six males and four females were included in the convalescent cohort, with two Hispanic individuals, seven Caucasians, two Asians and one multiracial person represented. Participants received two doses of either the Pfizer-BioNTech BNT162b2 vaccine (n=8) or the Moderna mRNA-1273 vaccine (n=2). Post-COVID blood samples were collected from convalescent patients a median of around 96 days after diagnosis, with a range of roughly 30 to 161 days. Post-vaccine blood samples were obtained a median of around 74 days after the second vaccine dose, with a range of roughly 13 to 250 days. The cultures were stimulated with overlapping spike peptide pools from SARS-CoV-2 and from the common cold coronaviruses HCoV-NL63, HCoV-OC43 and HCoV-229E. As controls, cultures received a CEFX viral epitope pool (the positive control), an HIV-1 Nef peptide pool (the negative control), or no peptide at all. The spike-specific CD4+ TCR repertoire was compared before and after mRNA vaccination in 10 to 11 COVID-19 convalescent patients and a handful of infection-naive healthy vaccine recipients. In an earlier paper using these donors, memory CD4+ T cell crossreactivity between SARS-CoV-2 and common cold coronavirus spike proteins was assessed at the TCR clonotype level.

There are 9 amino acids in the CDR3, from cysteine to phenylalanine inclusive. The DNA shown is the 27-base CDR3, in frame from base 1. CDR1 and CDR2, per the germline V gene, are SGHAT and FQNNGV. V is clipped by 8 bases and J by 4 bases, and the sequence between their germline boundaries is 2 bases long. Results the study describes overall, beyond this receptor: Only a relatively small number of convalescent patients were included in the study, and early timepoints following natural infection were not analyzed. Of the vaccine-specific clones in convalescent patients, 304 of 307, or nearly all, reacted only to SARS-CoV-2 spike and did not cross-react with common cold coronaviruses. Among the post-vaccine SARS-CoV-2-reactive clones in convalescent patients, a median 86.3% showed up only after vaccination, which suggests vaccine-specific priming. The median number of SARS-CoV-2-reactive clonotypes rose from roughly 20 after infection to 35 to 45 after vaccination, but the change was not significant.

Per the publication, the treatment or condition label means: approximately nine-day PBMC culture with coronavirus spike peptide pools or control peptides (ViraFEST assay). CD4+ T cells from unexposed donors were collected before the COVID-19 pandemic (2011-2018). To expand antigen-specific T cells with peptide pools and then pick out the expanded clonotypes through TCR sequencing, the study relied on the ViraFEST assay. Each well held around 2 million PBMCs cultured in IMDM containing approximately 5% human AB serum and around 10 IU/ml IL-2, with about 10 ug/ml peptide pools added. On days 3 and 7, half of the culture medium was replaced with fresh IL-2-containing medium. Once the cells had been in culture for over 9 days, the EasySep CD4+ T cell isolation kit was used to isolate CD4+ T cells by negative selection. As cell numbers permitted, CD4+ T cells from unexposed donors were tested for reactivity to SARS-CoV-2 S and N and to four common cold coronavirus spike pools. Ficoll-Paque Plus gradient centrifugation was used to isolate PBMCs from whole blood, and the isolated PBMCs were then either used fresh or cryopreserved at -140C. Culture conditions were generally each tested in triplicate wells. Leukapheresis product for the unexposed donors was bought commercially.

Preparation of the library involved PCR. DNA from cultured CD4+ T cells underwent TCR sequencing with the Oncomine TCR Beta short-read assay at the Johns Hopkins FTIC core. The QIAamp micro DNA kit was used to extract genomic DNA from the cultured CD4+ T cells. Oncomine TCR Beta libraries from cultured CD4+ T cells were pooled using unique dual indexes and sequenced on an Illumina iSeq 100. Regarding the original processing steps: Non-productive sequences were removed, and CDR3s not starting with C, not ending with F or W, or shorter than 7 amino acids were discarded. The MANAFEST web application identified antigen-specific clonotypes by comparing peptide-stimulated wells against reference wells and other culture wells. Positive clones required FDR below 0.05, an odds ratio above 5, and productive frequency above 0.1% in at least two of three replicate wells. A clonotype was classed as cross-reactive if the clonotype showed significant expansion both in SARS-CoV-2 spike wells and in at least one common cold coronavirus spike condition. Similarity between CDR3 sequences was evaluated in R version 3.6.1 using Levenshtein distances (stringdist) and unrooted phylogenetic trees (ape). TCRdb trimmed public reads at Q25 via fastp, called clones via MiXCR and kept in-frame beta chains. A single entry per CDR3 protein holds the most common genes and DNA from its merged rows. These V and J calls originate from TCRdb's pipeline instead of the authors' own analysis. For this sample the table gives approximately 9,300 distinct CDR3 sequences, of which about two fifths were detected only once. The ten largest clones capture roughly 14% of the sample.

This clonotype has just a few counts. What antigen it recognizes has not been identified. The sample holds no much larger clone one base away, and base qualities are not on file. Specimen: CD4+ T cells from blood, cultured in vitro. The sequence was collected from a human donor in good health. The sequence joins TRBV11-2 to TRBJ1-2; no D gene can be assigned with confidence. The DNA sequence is TGTGCCAGCTTCTATGGCTACACCTTC. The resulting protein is CASFYGYTF. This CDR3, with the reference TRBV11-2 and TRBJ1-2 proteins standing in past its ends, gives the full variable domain EAGVAQSPRYKIIEKRQSVAFWCNPISGHATLYWYQQILGQGPKLLIQFQNNGVVDDSQLPKDRFSAERLKGVDSTLKIQPAKLEDSAVYLCASFYGYTFGSGTRLTVV.